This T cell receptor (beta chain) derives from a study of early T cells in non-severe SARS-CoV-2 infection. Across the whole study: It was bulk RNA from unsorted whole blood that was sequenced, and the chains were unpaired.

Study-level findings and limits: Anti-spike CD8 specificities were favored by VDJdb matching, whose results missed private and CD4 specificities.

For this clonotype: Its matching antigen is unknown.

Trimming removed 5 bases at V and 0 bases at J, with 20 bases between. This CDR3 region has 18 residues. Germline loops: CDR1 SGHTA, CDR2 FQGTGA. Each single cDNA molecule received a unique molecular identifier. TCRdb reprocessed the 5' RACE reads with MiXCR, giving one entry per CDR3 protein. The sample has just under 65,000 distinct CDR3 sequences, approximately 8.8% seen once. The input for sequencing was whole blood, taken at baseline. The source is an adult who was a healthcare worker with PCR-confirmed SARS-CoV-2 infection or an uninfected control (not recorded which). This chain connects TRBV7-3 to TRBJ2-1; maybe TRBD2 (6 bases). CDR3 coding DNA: TGTGCCAGCAGCCAAGGGTTCGGGGAGGATTACTCCTACAATGAGCAGTTCTTC. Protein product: CASSQGFGEDYSYNEQFF.